Following are 21 T cell receptor beta chains from one sample sequenced in a study of blood T cell repertoires in COVID-19. Libraries were prepared by immunoSEQ multiplex PCR; TCRdb keeps only in-frame clonotypes and omits some of them. The sample lists roughly 200,000 clones; around 84% were seen once. The sample taken for sequencing was peripheral blood. The receptors here all came from a man aged 40-55 years with active or convalescent COVID-19.

This rearrangement joins TRBV6-2 or TRBV6-3 to TRBJ2-5, with 10 bases lining up with TRBD2. Per the germline V gene, CDR1 is MNHEY and CDR2 is SVGEGT. The ends lost 4 bases at V and 3 bases at J; junction bases unmatched: 5. The CDR3 is 15 amino acids. The CDR3 DNA sequence: TGTGCCAGCAGTTCGTGGACTAGCGGAGAAGAGACCCAGTACTTC. It encodes CASSSWTSGEETQYF.

The chain uses TRBV28 and TRBJ2-5, with a possible D match to TRBD1 (6 bases). Germline CDR1 is MDHEN and CDR2 is SYDVKM. Trimming pared 5 bases from V and 11 bases from J, leaving 27 bases between. The CDR3 runs 16 residues. DNA for the CDR3: TGTGCCAGCAGTCACCACAGGGTAGAGGTTCGTTCTCCTCAGTACTTC. Protein: CASSHHRVEVRSPQYF.

The chain is built from TRBV27 and TRBJ1-1; the D is unclear. The germline V gene encodes CDR1 MNHEY and CDR2 SMNVEV (reference sequence). The CDR3 loop spans 13 amino acids. V shed 8 bases and J shed 0 bases, with 10 bases lying between them. Written as DNA, the CDR3 is TGTGCCAGCGGAGAAGCCGTGAACACTGAAGCTTTCTTT. It codes for CASGEAVNTEAFF.

This chain links TRBV19 with TRBJ1-1, with TRBD1 as a possible D gene (5 bases). CDR3 length: 14 amino acids. Looked up from germline, CDR1 is LNHDA and CDR2 is SQIVND (reference sequence). Between the trimmed V and J ends, which lost 6 bases and 7 bases, there was a span of 18 bases. Written as DNA, the CDR3 is TGTGCCAGTAGCCTACGATATGACAGCCGTGAAGCTTTCTTT. This sequence encodes CASSLRYDSREAFF.

This chain links TRBV9 with TRBJ1-2; D not certain. The CDR3 is 11 residues long. Germline V CDR1 and CDR2: SGDLS, YYNGEE. The V gene lost 0 bases and the J gene lost 10 bases, with 7 bases spanning the gap. The CDR3 coding sequence is TGTGCCAGCAGCGTAGGTGGAGTCTACACCTTC. Amino acid sequence: CASSVGGVYTF. Full variable domain (rest looked up from reference TRBV9 and TRBJ1-2): DSGVTQTPKHLITATGQRVTLRCSPRSGDLSVYWYQQSLDQGLQFLIQYYNGEERAKGNILERFSAQQFPDLHSELNLSSLELGDSALYFCASSVGGVYTFGSGTRLTVV.

The chain carries TRBV27 and TRBJ1-1; TRBD1 aligns across 7 bases. The CDR3 is 16 amino acids. The V gene end was trimmed by 5 bases and the J gene end by 1 base; junction bases not matched to a gene: 10. Germline loops: CDR1 MNHEY, CDR2 SMNVEV (reference sequence). CDR3 loop: CASSPLSTGPNTEAFF. The CDR3 DNA is TGTGCCAGCAGTCCGCTCTCGACAGGGCCGAACACTGAAGCTTTCTTT.

This chain connects TRBV4-2 to TRBJ2-3; weak D call: TRBD1 (6 bases). The CDR3 is 18 amino acids. Germline assignment: CDR1 LGHNA and CDR2 YNFKEQ. The germline V and J ends were trimmed by 7 bases and 5 bases, with 28 bases remaining between them. In DNA form, the CDR3 reads TGTGCCAGCAACCCGCGAGGGGTCTTTACAGGGATGGTAGATACGCAGTATTTT. It yields the protein CASNPRGVFTGMVDTQYF.

The chain employs TRBV7-3 and TRBJ2-2; TRBD1 matches at 7 bases. The ends lost 2 bases at V and 0 bases at J; junction bases unmatched: 6. Germline assignment: CDR1 SGHTA and CDR2 FQGTGA. The CDR3 has 17 residues. In DNA form, the CDR3 reads TGTGCCAGCAGCTTACGACAGGGATTTGCGAACACCGGGGAGCTGTTTTTT. It encodes CASSLRQGFANTGELFF.

Points on this clone: Compared with germline, one end of the junction differs, possibly owing to a read error. The J gene is TRBJ2-1, the V gene TRBV7-7; 9 bases line up with TRBD1. CDR3 size: 16 residues. Germline V gives CDR1 SSHAT, CDR2 FNYEAQ (reference sequence). CDR3: CASSLEYRTGANEQFF. The CDR3 nucleotides read TGTGCTAGCAGCTTAGAGTACAGGACAGGGGCCAATGAGCAGTTCTTC.

This clone has a single count. The rearrangement joins TRBV11-3 to TRBJ2-5, with 10 bases lining up with TRBD2. The J segment lost 4 bases and the V segment lost 1 base, leaving 6 bases of the junction unmatched. The CDR3 length is 16 residues. The germline V gene has CDR1 SGHNT and CDR2 YENEEA. The CDR3 sequence: CASSLGQRGGGETQYF. Written as DNA, the CDR3 is TGTGCCAGCAGCTTAGGCCAGCGGGGGGGAGGAGAGACCCAGTACTTC.

The chain couples TRBV28 to TRBJ1-5; TRBD1 might be the D (6 bases). Trimming stripped 6 bases from V and 4 bases from J, with 13 bases between. This CDR3 region has 14 residues. Germline-derived CDR1 and CDR2 are MDHEN and SYDVKM. CDR3 sequence (DNA): TGTGCCAGCAGGACAGGAATCGTTAATCAGCCCCAGCATTTT. Encoded protein: CASRTGIVNQPQHF.

This chain joins TRBV7-9 and TRBJ2-3, with a possible D match to TRBD1 (6 bases). The CDR3 length is 16 residues. V dropped 1 base and J dropped 1 base, with 12 bases sitting between them. Looked up from germline, CDR1 is SEHNR and CDR2 is FQNEAQ (reference sequence). The CDR3 protein is CASSLGTGQRTDTQYF. The DNA for the CDR3 is TGTGCCAGCAGCTTAGGAACAGGGCAGCGCACAGATACGCAGTATTTT.

This chain links TRBV18 with TRBJ1-1; unclear D gene. The V and J ends lost 2 bases and 6 bases respectively, with 10 bases between them. The CDR3 runs to 13 residues. Germline V gives CDR1 KGHSH, CDR2 LQKENI. Here the CDR3 reads CASSPEVGAEAFF. Here the CDR3 DNA reads TGTGCCAGCTCACCAGAGGTTGGTGCTGAAGCTTTCTTT. Complete variable domain (other parts from reference TRBV18 and TRBJ1-1): NAGVMQNPRHLVRRRGQEARLRCSPMKGHSHVYWYRQLPEEGLKFMVYLQKENIIDESGMPKERFSAEFPKEGPSILRIQQVVRGDSAAYFCASSPEVGAEAFFGQGTRLTVV.

J is TRBJ1-3 and V is TRBV28, with D unresolved. Germline CDR1 reads MDHEN; CDR2 reads SYDVKM. Trimming cost V 3 bases and J 0 bases, with 3 bases left between them. The CDR3 extends over 13 amino acids. The CDR3 is CASSFLSGNTIYF. The CDR3 coding sequence is TGTGCCAGCAGTTTTCTCTCTGGAAACACCATATATTTT. Full variable domain (remainder filled in from reference TRBV28 and TRBJ1-3): DVKVTQSSRYLVKRTGEKVFLECVQDMDHENMFWYRQDPGLGLRLIYFSYDVKMKEKGDIPEGYSVSREKKERFSLILESASTNQTSMYLCASSFLSGNTIYFGEGSWLTVV.

The rearrangement joins TRBV3-1 (or the pseudogene TRBV3-2) to TRBJ1-6; 9 bases match TRBD1. Germline loops: CDR1 LGHDT, CDR2 YNNKEL (reference sequence). The CDR3 runs 15 residues. V trimming: 4 bases; J trimming: 10 bases; junction bases outside the gene matches: 8. CDR3 coding DNA: TGTGCCAGCAGCCCCGGGACAGGGCTTCACTCACCCCTCCACTTT. It specifies CASSPGTGLHSPLHF.

The chain couples TRBV4-1 to TRBJ1-1, with D hard to call. Germline lookup yields CDR1 MGHRA and CDR2 YSYEKL. The germline V and J ends were trimmed by 4 bases and 1 base, with 10 bases remaining between them. CDR3 length: 14 residues. CDR3 in DNA: TGCGCCAGCAGCCGAGAAGCAGGGAACACTGAAGCTTTCTTT. It translates to CASSREAGNTEAFF.

The V gene is TRBV19, the J gene TRBJ2-5, with D uncertain. V lost 1 base, J lost 4 bases, and 7 bases lay in between. The CDR3 consists of 13 residues. The germline CDR1 and CDR2 sequences are LNHDA and SQIVND (reference sequence). The CDR3 region has the DNA TGTGCCAGTAGTATAGTGCTGAGAGAGACCCAGTACTTC. Its protein is CASSIVLRETQYF.

This chain links TRBV27 with TRBJ1-2, with D tentatively TRBD1 (5 bases). This CDR3 comprises 15 residues. Germline loops: CDR1 MNHEY, CDR2 SMNVEV (reference sequence). Trimming took 5 bases from V and 7 from J, leaving 20 bases between them. The CDR3 loop reads CASSPPQGGIGGYTF. The CDR3 region has the DNA TGTGCCAGCAGTCCCCCCCAGGGAGGAATAGGTGGCTACACCTTC.

This sequence joins TRBV7-9 and TRBJ1-2; D possibly corresponds to TRBD1 (6 bases). This CDR3 is built from 14 residues. The germline V gene encodes CDR1 SEHNR and CDR2 FQNEAQ (reference sequence). Trimming removed 3 bases at V and 6 bases at J, with 14 bases between. The CDR3 spells CASSLSGVENGYTF. In DNA form, the CDR3 reads TGTGCCAGCAGCTTGTCAGGGGTGGAAAATGGCTACACCTTC.

The V call is TRBV5-1, the J call TRBJ1-2; 9 nucleotides line up with TRBD1. The V and J ends lost 3 bases and 8 bases, in that order; junction bases with no gene match: 2. CDR3 size: 12 residues. CDR1 is SGHRS and CDR2 is YFSETQ in the germline V gene. The CDR3, as DNA: TGCGCCAGCAGCTGGGACAGGGAAGGCTACACCTTC. Encoded protein: CASSWDREGYTF. Full variable domain (remainder filled in from reference TRBV5-1 and TRBJ1-2): KAGVTQTPRYLIKTRGQQVTLSCSPISGHRSVSWYQQTPGQGLQFLFEYFSETQRNKGNFPGRFSGRQFSNSRSEMNVSTLELGDSALYLCASSWDREGYTFGSGTRLTVV.

This clone appeared once. The J gene is TRBJ2-7, the V gene TRBV4-3; weak D call: TRBD2 (5 bases). In germline, CDR1 is LGHNA, CDR2 YSLEER. The length of the CDR3 is 15 residues. V lost 0 bases to trimming and J lost 2 bases, with 11 bases between them. The CDR3 region is CASSQDTASPYEQYF. CDR3 in DNA: TGCGCCAGCAGCCAAGATACGGCTAGCCCCTACGAGCAGTACTTC.